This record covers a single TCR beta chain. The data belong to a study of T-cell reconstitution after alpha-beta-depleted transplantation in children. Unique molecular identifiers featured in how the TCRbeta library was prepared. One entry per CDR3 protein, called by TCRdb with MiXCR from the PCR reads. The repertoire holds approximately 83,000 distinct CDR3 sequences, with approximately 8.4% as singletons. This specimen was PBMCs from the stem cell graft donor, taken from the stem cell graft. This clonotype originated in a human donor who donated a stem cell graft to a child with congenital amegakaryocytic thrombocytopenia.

DNA for the CDR3: TGTGCCAGCAGCCAGGAGACAGGGGGTAGTCAGCCCCAGCATTTT. Translation gives CASSQETGGSQPQHF. This chain links TRBV3-2 with TRBJ1-5; the table's TRBD1 call for D was not verified on the DNA. TRBV3-2 is recorded as a pseudogene. The CDR3 has 15 residues.